A single sample gave rise to the 17 T cell receptor beta chains below, sequenced in a study of CD8+CD57+ T cells in acquired aplastic anemia. For CDR3 and TCR beta VDJ profiling, genomic DNA was the template used. TCRdb reanalysed the reads using MiXCR and keeps one entry per CDR3 protein. The data show about 160,000 distinct CDR3 sequences, roughly 50% seen once. Patients chosen for sequencing had CD8+CD57+ cells that had expanded, as shown by flow cytometry. Sequencing input: sorted CD4+, CD8+, or CD8+CD57+ T cells (not recorded which) from PBMCs. The source is a human donor with aplastic anemia.

This clonotype turned up a few times. The chain joins TRBV19 to TRBJ1-5; D might be TRBD1 (5 bases). The CDR3 spans 16 residues. Germline values: CDR1 LNHDA, CDR2 SQIVND (reference sequence). Trimming took 4 bases from V and 7 from J, leaving 20 bases between them. The CDR3 region has the DNA TGTGCCAGTAGTAATGAGTACGGGACCGGCGGACAGCCCCAGCATTTT. Protein sequence: CASSNEYGTGGQPQHF.

Details on this clonotype: The conserved phenylalanine or tryptophan is not found at the CDR3 terminus, so this likely reflects a read error. The chain links TRBV20-1 to TRBJ1-1; TRBD1 matches 9 bases. From germline, CDR1 is DFQATT and CDR2 SNEGSKA (reference sequence). V was pared by 0 bases and J by 3 bases, with 5 bases of the junction left unmatched. The CDR3 spans 15 residues. The CDR3 region is CSARDIGTGYTEAFL. CDR3 bases: TGCAGTGCTAGAGATATCGGGACAGGGTACACTGAAGCTTTCCTT.

There are many counts of this clonotype. This chain's CDR3 is CASSDRDAGFEQYF. The CDR3 region has the DNA TGCGCCAGCAGCGACCGGGACGCCGGTTTCGAGCAGTACTTC. The gene calls are TRBV5-1 and TRBJ2-7, with D perhaps being TRBD1 or TRBD2 (5 bases each). The CDR3 has 14 residues. Looked up from germline, CDR1 is SGHRS and CDR2 is YFSETQ. Trimming left V 4 bases short and J 6 bases short, with 17 bases between.

This clonotype was detected only once. J is TRBJ2-5 and V is TRBV7-2, with TRBD1 matching over 10 bases. Per germline, CDR1 SGHTA and CDR2 FQGNSA. The CDR3 consists of 15 residues. After removal of 1 base from V and 5 bases from J, the junction contained 4 bases not matched to a gene. The CDR3 DNA is TGTGCCAGCAGCTTAGATAGGGACAGGGGTGAGACCCAGTACTTC. It encodes CASSLDRDRGETQYF.

The CDR3 DNA reads TGTGCCACCAGTGATTCCGGGACCATCGGTGGCTACACCTTC. It specifies CATSDSGTIGGYTF. The V and J genes are TRBV24-1 and TRBJ1-2, with D perhaps TRBD1 (5 bases). Per germline, CDR1 KGHDR and CDR2 SFDVKD. Trimming took 2 bases from V and 7 from J, leaving 13 bases between them. The CDR3 loop spans 14 amino acids.

V is TRBV29-1 and J is TRBJ2-5, with 7 positions matching TRBD2. The length of the CDR3 is 15 residues. Germline CDR1 and CDR2: SQVTM and ANQGSEA. Germline trimming cut 0 bases from V and 2 bases from J; bases unmatched to any gene: 6. This CDR3 reads CSVEEGLGRQETQYF. CDR3 DNA sequence: TGCAGCGTTGAAGAAGGACTAGGTCGACAAGAGACCCAGTACTTC.

The chain combines TRBV15 with TRBJ2-1; D call uncertain. The CDR3 covers 13 residues. Germline V gene lookup returns CDR1 LNHNV and CDR2 YYDKDF (reference sequence). Deletions cut 1 base from V and 4 bases from J, with 5 bases between. The CDR3 DNA sequence: TGTGCCACCAGCAGAGGCAGTTACAATGAGCAGTTCTTC. The encoded protein is CATSRGSYNEQFF.

The genes are TRBV29-1 and TRBJ2-7, with 10 bases matching TRBD1. The CDR3 consists of 15 residues. The junction had 6 bases not matched to a gene; V was cut back by 0 bases and J by 4 bases. Germline-derived CDR1 and CDR2 are SQVTM and ANQGSEA. This chain's CDR3 is CSVEEGDRGIYEQYF. CDR3 sequence (DNA): TGCAGCGTTGAAGAAGGGGACAGGGGTATTTACGAGCAGTACTTC.

This clonotype was detected only a few times. The V and J genes are TRBV13 and TRBJ2-3, with D perhaps matching TRBD2 (5 bases). The CDR3 totals 14 residues. Trimming took 4 bases from V and 2 from J, leaving 10 bases between them. Germline V gene lookup returns CDR1 PRHDT and CDR2 FYEKMQ (reference sequence). The CDR3 here is CASSSDGLTDTQYF. The CDR3 region has the DNA TGTGCCAGCAGCTCAGACGGACTCACAGATACGCAGTATTTT.

Notes on this clonotype: A junction end diverges from the germline sequence, so it may reflect a read error. This sequence joins TRBV2 and TRBJ1-2; D remains unclear. This CDR3 is 10 amino acids long. Per germline, CDR1 SNHLY and CDR2 FYNNEI. CDR3 loop: CASSSGPMRF. The CDR3 coding sequence is TGTGCCAGCAGTAGCGGCCCCATGCGCTTC. Based on the CDR3 plus reference TRBV2 and TRBJ1-2, the full variable domain is EPEVTQTPSHQVTQMGQEVILRCVPISNHLYFYWYRQILGQKVEFLVSFYNNEISEKSEIFDDQFSVERPDGSNFTLKIRSTKLEDSAMYFCASSSGPMRFGSGTRLTVV.

This clonotype was found a few times. The chain combines TRBV2 with TRBJ1-6; TRBD1 might be the D (5 bases). CDR3 length equals 14 residues. V was cut by 7 bases and J by 10 bases, with 17 bases left in between. CDR1 is SNHLY and CDR2 is FYNNEI in the germline V gene. The CDR3 DNA sequence: TGTGCCAGCAAAGGGACGGGATCATTCTCACCCCTCCACTTT. It is translated as CASKGTGSFSPLHF.

The chain uses TRBV11-1 and TRBJ2-3; 12 nucleotides line up with TRBD2. The V and J ends lost 5 bases and 5 bases, in that order; junction bases with no gene match: 8. There are 16 residues in the CDR3. In germline, CDR1 is SGHAT, CDR2 FQDESV (reference sequence). CDR3 sequence reads: CASSGGLAGMGDTQYF. CDR3 bases: TGTGCCAGCAGCGGAGGACTAGCGGGAATGGGAGATACGCAGTATTTT.

This clonotype has at least ten counts. The chain links TRBV20-1 to TRBJ1-2; 7 bases are shared with TRBD1. The V gene's germline CDR1 is DFQATT and CDR2 SNEGSKA (reference sequence). This CDR3 has 11 amino acids. The V segment lost 8 bases and the J segment 6 bases; nucleotides outside the gene matches: 6. The CDR3 loop reads CSSYTGDGYTF. Written as DNA, the CDR3 is TGCAGTTCTTACACAGGGGATGGCTACACCTTC.

This clonotype was picked up one time. The junction and the germline gene differ at one end; a read error may be behind it. J is TRBJ2-1 and V is TRBV11-3, with a weak D call TRBD2 (5 bases). Germline V gives CDR1 SGHNT, CDR2 YENEEA. The CDR3 is 11 residues long. CDR3 protein: CASEASFEQLF. CDR3 in DNA: TGTGCCAGCGAGGCTAGCTTTGAGCAGCTCTTC.

This chain connects TRBV5-8 to TRBJ1-2; TRBD1 might be the D (5 bases). The CDR3 runs 13 residues. The ends were cut back, 4 bases at V and 4 bases at J, with 11 bases in the middle. CDR1 is SGHTS, CDR2 YDEGEE, per germline. The CDR3 loop reads CASSGTGPYGYTF. In DNA, the CDR3 is TGTGCCAGCAGCGGAACAGGTCCCTATGGCTACACCTTC.

V gene TRBV25-1 combines with J gene TRBJ2-5; D might be TRBD1 (7 bases). Trimming left V 0 bases short and J 3 bases short, with 11 bases between. This CDR3 is built from 15 residues. The germline V gene encodes CDR1 MGHDK and CDR2 SYGVNS. This CDR3 is CASSEYQGGEETQYF. The DNA for the CDR3 is TGTGCCAGCAGTGAATATCAGGGGGGTGAAGAGACCCAGTACTTC.

This clonotype has ten or more counts. The V call is TRBV18, the J call TRBJ2-7; 7 bases are shared with TRBD1. Germline CDR1 and CDR2: KGHSH and LQKENI. V lost 0 bases, J lost 4 bases, and 0 bases stayed unmatched. This CDR3 comprises 13 residues. CDR3 in amino acids: CASSPPRGYEQYF. The DNA of the CDR3 is TGTGCCAGCTCACCACCCAGGGGGTACGAGCAGTACTTC.